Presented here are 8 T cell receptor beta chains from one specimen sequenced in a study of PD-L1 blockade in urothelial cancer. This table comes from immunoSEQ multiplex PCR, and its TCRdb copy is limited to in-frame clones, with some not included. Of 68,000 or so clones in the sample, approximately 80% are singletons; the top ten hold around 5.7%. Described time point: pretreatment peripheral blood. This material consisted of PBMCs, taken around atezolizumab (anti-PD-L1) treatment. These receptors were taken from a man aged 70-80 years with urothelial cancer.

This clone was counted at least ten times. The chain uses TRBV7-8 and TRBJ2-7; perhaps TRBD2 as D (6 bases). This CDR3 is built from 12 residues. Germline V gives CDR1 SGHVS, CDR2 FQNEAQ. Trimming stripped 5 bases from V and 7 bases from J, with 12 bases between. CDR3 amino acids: CASSLSGTEQYF. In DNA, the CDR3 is TGTGCCAGCAGCCTTAGCGGCACTGAGCAGTACTTC. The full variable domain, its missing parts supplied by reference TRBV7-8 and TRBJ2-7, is GAGVSQSPRYKVAKRGQDVALRCDPISGHVSLFWYQQALGQGPEFLTYFQNEAQLDKSGLPSDRFFAERPEGSVSTLKIQRTQQEDSAVYLCASSLSGTEQYFGPGTRLTVT.

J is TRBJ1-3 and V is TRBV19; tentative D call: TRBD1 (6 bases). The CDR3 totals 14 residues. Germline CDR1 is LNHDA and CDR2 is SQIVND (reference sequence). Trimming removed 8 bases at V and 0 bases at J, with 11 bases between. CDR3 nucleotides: TGTGCCAGTCCAAGCAGGGGCTCTGGAAACACCATATATTTT. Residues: CASPSRGSGNTIYF.

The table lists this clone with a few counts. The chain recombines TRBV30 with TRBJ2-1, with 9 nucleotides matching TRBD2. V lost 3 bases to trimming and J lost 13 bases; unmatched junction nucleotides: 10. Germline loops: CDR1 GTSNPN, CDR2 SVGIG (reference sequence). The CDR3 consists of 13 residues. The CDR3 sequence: CAWRGRREGSQFF. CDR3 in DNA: TGTGCCTGGAGGGGGCGGCGGGAGGGGTCTCAGTTCTTC.

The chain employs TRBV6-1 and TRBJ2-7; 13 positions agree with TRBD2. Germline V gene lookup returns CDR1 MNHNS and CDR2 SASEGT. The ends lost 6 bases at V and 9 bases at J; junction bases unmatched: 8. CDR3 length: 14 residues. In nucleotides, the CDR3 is TGTGCCAGCAGATTCACTAGCGGGAGGGCCCCGCAGTACTTC. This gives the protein CASRFTSGRAPQYF.

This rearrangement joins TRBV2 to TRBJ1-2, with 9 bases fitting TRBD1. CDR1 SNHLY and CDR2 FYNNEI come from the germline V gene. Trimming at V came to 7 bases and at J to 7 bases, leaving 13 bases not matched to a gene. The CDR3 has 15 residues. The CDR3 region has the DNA TGTGCCAGCATAAATACCGGGACAGGGATTAGTGGCTACACCTTC. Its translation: CASINTGTGISGYTF.

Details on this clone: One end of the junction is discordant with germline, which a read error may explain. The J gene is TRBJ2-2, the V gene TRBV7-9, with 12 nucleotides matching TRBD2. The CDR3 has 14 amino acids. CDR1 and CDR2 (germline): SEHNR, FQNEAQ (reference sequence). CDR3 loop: CASSLAGGTGELFF. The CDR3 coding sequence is TGTGCCAGCAGCCTAGCGGGGGGGACCGGGGAGCTGTTTTTT.

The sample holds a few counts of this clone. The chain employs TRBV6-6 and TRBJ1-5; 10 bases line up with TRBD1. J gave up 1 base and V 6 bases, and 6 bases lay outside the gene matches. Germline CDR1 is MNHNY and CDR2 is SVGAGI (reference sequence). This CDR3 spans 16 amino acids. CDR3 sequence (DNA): TGTGCCAGCAGCTGGGACAGGGGAATGAGCAATCAGCCCCAGCATTTT. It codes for CASSWDRGMSNQPQHF.

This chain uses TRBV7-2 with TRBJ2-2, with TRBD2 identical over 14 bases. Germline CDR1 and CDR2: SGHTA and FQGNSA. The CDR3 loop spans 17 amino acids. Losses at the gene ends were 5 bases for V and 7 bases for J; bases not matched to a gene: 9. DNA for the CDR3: TGTGCCAGCAGCGCCGGACTAGCGGGAGGCCGGGACGGGGAGCTGTTTTTT. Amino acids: CASSAGLAGGRDGELFF.